This record covers a single T cell receptor (beta chain). Antigen unknown. V was cut by 5 bases and J by 5 bases, with 24 bases left in between. Germline V gene lookup returns CDR1 DFQATT and CDR2 SNEGSKA (reference sequence). This CDR3 contains 16 residues. Flow cytometry had shown expanded CD8+CD57+ cells in the patients chosen for sequencing. Severe acquired aplastic anemia affected all patients. CDR3 and TCR beta VDJ profiling relied on genomic DNA as the template. TCRdb re-called the reads through MiXCR, storing one row per CDR3 protein. The repertoire has 160,000 or so distinct CDR3 sequences, 65% to 75% of them found once; the top ten carry more than 35%. The record originates from a study of CD8+CD57+ T cells in acquired aplastic anemia. About the study: Sorted CD4+ and CD8+ cells gave an average of roughly 3 ug of DNA. Study-wide results and caveats: Significant differences in CD8+ Simpson's diversity were not observed between patients and controls. Sharing between patients and controls was observed for about 27 CD8+ CDR3 sequences.

The sequencing sample was made of sorted CD4+, CD8+, or CD8+CD57+ T cells (not recorded which) from PBMCs. The receptor was derived from a human donor with aplastic anemia. The rearrangement links TRBV20-1 to TRBJ2-5; D might be TRBD1 (6 bases). The CDR3 coding sequence is TGCAGTGCTTTAACAACCGGGACACACACGTTCGAGACCCAGTACTTC. Translating gives CSALTTGTHTFETQYF.